This T cell receptor beta chain originates from a study of a mutant IDH1 vaccine in newly diagnosed glioma. Study in general: Vaccine administration was initiated 4-6 weeks following radiotherapy alone, or with temozolomide cycles. Former treatment meant radiotherapy, temozolomide, or both; the majority had gotten both.

Method: immunoSEQ multiplex PCR; TCRdb's copy keeps in-frame clones and lacks some. The sample includes tens of thousands of clones, about 74% of them seen just once. Time point denoted: week 35, safety follow-up. Vaccinated patients received 300 ug of mutant IDH1 20-mer peptide per dose, with topical imiquimod. At weeks 1, 3, 5, 7, 11, 15, 19 and 23, patients received a vaccination, eight in all. In every donor, the tumor was a new WHO grade 3 or 4 IDH1-mutant, ATRX-lost astrocytoma. Comment on this clone: No antigen is known for it.

Specimen: PBMCs, collected from a glioma patient whose treatment included an IDH1 peptide vaccine. The clonotype originates from a man in his fifties or sixties with glioma.

CDR3 nucleotide sequence: TGCAGCTCCAGCCGGGACAGGGGCGCTGGCTACACCTTC. Translated: CSSSRDRGAGYTF. The genes are TRBV29-1 and TRBJ1-2, with 10 nucleotides matching TRBD1. Per germline, CDR1 SQVTM and CDR2 ANQGSEA. V dropped 8 bases and J dropped 7; count of bases not matched to a gene: 10. CDR3 size: 13 residues. Using reference TRBV29-1 and TRBJ1-2 for the parts outside the CDR3, the full variable domain is SAVISQKPSRDICQRGTSLTIQCQVDSQVTMMFWYRQQPGQSLTLIATANQGSEATYESGFVIDKFPISRPNLTFSTLTVSNMSPEDSSIYLCSSSRDRGAGYTFGSGTRLTVV.